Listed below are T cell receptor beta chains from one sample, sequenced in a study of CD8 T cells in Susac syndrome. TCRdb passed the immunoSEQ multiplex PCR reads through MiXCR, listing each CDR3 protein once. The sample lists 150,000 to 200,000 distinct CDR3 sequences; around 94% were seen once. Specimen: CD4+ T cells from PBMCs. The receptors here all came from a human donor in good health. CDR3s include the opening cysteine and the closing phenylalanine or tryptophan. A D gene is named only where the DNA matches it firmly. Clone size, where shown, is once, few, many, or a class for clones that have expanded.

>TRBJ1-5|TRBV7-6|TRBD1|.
TGTGCCAGCAGCTTGTGGGACAGGGTGGATCAGCCCCAGCATTTT
CASSLWDRVDQPQHF
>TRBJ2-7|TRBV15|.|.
TGTGCCACCAGCAGTGTAGAGTACTTC
CATSSVEYF
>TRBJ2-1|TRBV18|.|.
TGTGCCAGCTCCCTCGGGGGGCGTACCTACAATGAGCAGTTCTTC
CASSLGGRTYNEQFF
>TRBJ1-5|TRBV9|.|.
TGTGCCAGCAGCGTTGATGGGGGGGGTGAAGGTCAGCCCCAGCATTTT
CASSVDGGGEGQPQHF
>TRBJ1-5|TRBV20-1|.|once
TGCAGTGCTAGGGTGGTGACGGGACATAGCAATCAGCCCCAGCATTTT
CSARVVTGHSNQPQHF
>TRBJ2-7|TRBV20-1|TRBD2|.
TGCAGTGCTCGCCAGACTAGCGGGTCAGGGGGTGAGCAGTACTTC
CSARQTSGSGGEQYF
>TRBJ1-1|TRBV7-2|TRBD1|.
TGTGCCAGCAGCGTAACTTCAGGGGGGGACACTGAAGCTTTCTTT
CASSVTSGGDTEAFF
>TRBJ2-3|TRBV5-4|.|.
TGTGCCAGCAGCGTAAGACTAACAGGGACAGATACGCAGTATTTT
CASSVRLTGTDTQYF
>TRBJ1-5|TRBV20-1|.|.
TGCAGTGCTAGATCGCAGTATAGCAATCAGCCCCAGCATTTT
CSARSQYSNQPQHF
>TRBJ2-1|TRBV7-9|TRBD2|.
TGTGCCAGCAGCTCCTCTCCTCGACTAGCGGGGGGGCCGGACGAGCAGTTCTTC
CASSSSPRLAGGPDEQFF
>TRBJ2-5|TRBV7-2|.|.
TGTGCCAGCAGAGAAAACCAAGAGACCCAGTACTTC
CASRENQETQYF
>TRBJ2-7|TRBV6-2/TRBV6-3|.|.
TGTGCCAGCAGTTACTCGTCCGCGAATGAGCAGTACTTC
CASSYSSANEQYF
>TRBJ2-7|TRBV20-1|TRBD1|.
TGCAGTGCTAGAGGGACAGGGGGTGGAAGGAACGAGCAGTACTTC
CSARGTGGGRNEQYF
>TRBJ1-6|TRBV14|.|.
TGTGCCAGCAGCTACTCCAGGGACTCACCCCTCCACTTT
CASSYSRDSPLHF
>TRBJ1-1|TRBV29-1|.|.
TGCAGCGTCCAGGGGACGAACACTGAAGCTTTCTTT
CSVQGTNTEAFF